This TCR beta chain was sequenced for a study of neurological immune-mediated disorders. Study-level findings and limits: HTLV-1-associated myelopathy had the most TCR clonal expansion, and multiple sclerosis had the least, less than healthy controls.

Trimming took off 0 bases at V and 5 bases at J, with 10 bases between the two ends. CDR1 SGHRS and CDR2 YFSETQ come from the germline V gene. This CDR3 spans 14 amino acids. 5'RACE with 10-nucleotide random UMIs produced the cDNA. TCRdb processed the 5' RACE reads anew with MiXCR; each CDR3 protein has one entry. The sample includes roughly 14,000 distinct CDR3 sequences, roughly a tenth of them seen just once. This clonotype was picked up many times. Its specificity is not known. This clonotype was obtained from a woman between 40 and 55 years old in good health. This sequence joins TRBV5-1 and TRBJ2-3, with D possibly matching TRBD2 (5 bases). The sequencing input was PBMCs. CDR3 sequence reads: CASSLELVGDTQYF. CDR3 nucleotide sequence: TGCGCCAGCAGCTTGGAACTAGTGGGAGATACGCAGTATTTT.